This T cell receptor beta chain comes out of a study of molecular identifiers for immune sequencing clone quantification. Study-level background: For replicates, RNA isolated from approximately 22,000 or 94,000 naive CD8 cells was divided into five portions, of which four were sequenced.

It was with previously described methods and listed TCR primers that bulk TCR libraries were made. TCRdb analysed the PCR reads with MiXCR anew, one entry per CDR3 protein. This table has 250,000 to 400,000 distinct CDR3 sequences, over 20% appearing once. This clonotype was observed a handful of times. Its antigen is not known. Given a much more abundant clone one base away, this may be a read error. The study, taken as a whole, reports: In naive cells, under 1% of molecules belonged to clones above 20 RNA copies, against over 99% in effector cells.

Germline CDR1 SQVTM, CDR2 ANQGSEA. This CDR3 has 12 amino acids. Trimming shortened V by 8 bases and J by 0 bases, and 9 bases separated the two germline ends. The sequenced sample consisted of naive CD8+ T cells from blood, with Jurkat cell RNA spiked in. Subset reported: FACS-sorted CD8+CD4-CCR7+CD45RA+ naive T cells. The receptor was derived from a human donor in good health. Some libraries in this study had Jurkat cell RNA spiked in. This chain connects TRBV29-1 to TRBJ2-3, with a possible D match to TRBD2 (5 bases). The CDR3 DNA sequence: TGCAGCATACGCGGGAGCACAGATACGCAGTATTTT. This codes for CSIRGSTDTQYF.